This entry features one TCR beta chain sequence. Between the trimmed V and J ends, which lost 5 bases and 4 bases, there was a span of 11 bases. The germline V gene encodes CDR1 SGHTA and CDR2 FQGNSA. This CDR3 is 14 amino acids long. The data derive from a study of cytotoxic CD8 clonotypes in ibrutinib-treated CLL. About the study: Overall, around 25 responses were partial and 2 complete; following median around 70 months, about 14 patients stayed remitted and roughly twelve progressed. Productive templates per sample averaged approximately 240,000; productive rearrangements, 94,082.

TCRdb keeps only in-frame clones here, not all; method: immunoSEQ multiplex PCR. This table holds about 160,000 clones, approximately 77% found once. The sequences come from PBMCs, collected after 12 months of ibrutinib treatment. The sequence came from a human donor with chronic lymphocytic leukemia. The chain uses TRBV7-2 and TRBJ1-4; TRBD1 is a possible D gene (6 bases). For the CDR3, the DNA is TGTGCCAGCAGCGCAGACAGGAGTAATGAAAAACTGTTTTTT. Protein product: CASSADRSNEKLFF.